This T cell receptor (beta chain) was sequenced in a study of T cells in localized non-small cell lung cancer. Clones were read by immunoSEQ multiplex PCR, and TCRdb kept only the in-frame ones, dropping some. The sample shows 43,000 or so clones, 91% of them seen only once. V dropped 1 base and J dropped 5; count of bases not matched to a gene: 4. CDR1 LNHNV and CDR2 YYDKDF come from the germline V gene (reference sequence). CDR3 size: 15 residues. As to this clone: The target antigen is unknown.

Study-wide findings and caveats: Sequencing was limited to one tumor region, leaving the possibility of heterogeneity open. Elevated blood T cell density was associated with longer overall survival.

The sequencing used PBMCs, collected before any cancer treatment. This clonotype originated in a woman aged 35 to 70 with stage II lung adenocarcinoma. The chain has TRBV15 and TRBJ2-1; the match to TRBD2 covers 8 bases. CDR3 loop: CATSRVRGGNNEQFF. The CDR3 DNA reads TGTGCCACCAGCAGAGTTCGCGGGGGGAACAATGAGCAGTTCTTC.